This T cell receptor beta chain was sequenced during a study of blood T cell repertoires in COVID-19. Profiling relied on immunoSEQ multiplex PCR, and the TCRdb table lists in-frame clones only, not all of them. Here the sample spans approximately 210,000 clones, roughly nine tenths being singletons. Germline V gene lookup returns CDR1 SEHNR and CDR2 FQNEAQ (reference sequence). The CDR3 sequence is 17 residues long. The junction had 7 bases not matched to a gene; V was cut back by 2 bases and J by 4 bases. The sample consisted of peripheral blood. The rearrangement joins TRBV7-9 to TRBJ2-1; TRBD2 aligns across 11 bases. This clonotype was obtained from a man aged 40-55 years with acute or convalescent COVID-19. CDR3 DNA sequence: TGTGCCAGCAGCTTAACTTGGGCTAGCGGGGGGTACAATGAGCAGTTCTTC. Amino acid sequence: CASSLTWASGGYNEQFF.